This TCR beta chain is drawn from a study of blood T cell repertoires in COVID-19. Study-level information: Both acute and convalescent COVID-19 samples were obtained from the United States, Italy and Spain. T cells, B-cell-depleted T cells, or PBMCs supplied cDNA or gDNA.

Germline CDR1 reads SEHNR; CDR2 reads FQNEAQ (reference sequence). This CDR3 spans 15 amino acids. Trimming removed 2 bases at V and 4 bases at J, with 11 bases between. Seattle-derived patients entered the study during active infection and were followed longitudinally. Authors' processing steps: Amplification from reference gene primers served as the basis for estimated nucleated cell counts. The data were produced by immunoSEQ multiplex PCR, yet TCRdb's version contains in-frame clones alone and is incomplete. The V and J calls and the clone size are those of that table, but D and trimming were determined from the DNA. The data contain about 160,000 clones, around nine tenths of them singletons.

The sample comprised peripheral blood. This receptor was identified in a woman between 70 and 85 years old with COVID-19, enrolled during active disease. The chain carries TRBV7-9 and TRBJ1-4; a weak D match, TRBD1 (6 bases). This chain's CDR3 is CASSLQPRGNEKLFF. CDR3 nucleotides: TGTGCCAGCAGCTTACAGCCCAGGGGTAATGAAAAACTGTTTTTT.